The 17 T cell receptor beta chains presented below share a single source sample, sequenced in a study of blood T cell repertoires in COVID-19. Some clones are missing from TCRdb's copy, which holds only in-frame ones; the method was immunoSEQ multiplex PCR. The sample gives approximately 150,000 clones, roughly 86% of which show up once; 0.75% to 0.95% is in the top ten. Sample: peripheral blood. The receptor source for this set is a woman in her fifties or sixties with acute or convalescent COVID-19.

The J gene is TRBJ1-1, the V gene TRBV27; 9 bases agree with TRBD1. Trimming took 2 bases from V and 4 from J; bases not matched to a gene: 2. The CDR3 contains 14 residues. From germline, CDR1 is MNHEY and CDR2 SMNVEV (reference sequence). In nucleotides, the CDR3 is TGTGCCAGCAGTTTAGGGACAGGGTTCACTGAAGCTTTCTTT. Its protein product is CASSLGTGFTEAFF.

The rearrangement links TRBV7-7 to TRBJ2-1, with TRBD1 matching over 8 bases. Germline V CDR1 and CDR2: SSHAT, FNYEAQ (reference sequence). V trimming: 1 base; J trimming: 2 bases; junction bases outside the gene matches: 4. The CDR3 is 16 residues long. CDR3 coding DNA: TGTGCCAGCAGCTTAGAACAGGGGGTGACCTACAATGAGCAGTTCTTC. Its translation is CASSLEQGVTYNEQFF.

CDR3 residues: CASRGQGNTEAFF. The CDR3 nucleotides read TGTGCCAGCAGGGGACAGGGGAACACTGAAGCTTTCTTT. The chain recombines TRBV7-3 with TRBJ1-1; 9 bases map to TRBD1. The trim removed 6 bases at V and 1 base at J, leaving 0 bases unmatched. The germline CDR1 and CDR2 sequences are SGHTA and FQGTGA. The CDR3 has 13 residues.

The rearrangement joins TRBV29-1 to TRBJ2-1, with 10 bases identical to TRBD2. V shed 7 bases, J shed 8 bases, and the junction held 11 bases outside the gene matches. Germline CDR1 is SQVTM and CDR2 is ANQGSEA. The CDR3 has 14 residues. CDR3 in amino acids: CSGDSGGTADEQFF. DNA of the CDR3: TGCAGCGGGGATAGCGGGGGGACTGCCGATGAGCAGTTCTTC.

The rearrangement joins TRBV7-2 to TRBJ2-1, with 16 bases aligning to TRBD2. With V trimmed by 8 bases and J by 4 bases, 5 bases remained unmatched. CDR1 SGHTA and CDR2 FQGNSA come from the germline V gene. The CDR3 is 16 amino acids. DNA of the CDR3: TGTGCCAGCTCCGAGGGACTAGCGGGGGGGTACAATGAGCAGTTCTTC. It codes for CASSEGLAGGYNEQFF. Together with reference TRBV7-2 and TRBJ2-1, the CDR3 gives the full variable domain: GAGVSQSPSNKVTEKGKDVELRCDPISGHTALYWYRQSLGQGLEFLIYFQGNSAPDKSGLPSDRFSAERTGGSVSTLTIQRTQQEDSAVYLCASSEGLAGGYNEQFFGPGTRLTVL.

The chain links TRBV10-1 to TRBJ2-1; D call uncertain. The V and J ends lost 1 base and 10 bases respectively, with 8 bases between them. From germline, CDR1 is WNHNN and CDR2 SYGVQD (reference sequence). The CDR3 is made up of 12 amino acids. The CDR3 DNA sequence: TGCGCCAGCAGTGAGTTGCGCGGCGAGCAGTTCTTC. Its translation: CASSELRGEQFF.

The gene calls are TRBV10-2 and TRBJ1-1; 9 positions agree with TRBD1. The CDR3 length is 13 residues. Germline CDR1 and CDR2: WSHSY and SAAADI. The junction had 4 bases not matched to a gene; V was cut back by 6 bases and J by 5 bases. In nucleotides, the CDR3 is TGCGCCAGCAGATGGGACAGGGAGACTGAAGCTTTCTTT. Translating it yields CASRWDRETEAFF.

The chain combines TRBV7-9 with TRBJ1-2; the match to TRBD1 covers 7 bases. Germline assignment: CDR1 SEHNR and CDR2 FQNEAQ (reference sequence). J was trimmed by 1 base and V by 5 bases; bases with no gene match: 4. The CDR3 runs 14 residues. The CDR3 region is CASSLGQLNYGYTF. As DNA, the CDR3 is TGTGCCAGCAGCCTGGGACAGCTTAACTATGGCTACACCTTC. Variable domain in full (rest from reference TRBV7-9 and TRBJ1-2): DTGVSQNPRHKITKRGQNVTFRCDPISEHNRLYWYRQTLGQGPEFLTYFQNEAQLEKSRLLSDRFSAERPKGSFSTLEIQRTEQGDSAMYLCASSLGQLNYGYTFGSGTRLTVV.

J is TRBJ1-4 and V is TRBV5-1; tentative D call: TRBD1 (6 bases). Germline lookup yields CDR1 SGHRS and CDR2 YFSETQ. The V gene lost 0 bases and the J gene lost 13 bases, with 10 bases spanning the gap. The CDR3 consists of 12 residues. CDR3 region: CASSLGGLGLFF. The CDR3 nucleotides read TGCGCCAGCAGCTTGGGGGGGCTGGGACTGTTTTTT.

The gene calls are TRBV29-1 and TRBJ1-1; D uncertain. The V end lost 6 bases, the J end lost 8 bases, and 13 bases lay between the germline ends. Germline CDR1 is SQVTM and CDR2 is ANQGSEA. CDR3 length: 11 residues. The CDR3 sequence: CSVWSRAEAFF. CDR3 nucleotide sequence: TGCAGCGTATGGTCGCGCGCAGAAGCTTTCTTT.

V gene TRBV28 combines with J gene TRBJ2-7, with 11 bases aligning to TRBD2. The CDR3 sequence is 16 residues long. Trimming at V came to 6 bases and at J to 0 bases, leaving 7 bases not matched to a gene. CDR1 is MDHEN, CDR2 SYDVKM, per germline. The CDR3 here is CASSSSGGPSSYEQYF. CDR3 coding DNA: TGTGCCAGCAGCTCTAGCGGGGGGCCCAGCTCCTACGAGCAGTACTTC.

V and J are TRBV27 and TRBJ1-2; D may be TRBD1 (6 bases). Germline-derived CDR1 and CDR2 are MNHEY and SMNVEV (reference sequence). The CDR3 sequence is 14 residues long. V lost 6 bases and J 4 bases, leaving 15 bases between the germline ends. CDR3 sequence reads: CASSRAGGGYGYTF. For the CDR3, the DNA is TGTGCCAGCAGCCGTGCTGGGGGCGGCTATGGCTACACCTTC.

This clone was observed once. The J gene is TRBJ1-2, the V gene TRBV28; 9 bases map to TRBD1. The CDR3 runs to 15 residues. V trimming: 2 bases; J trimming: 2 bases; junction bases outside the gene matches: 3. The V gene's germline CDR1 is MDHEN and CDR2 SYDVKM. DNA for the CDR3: TGTGCCAGCAGTTTAGGGACAGGGTCCAACTATGGCTACACCTTC. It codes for CASSLGTGSNYGYTF.

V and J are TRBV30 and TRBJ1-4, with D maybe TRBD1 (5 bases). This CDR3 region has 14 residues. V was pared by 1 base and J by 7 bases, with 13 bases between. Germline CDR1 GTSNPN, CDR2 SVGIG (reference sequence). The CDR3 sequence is CAWSEGGAGEKLFF. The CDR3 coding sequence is TGTGCCTGGAGTGAGGGAGGGGCTGGTGAAAAACTGTTTTTT.

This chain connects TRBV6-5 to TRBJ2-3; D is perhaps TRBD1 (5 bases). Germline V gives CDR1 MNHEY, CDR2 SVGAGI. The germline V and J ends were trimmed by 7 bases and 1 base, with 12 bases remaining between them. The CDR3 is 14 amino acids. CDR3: CASTVQGRTDTQYF. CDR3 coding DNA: TGTGCCAGCACTGTCCAGGGCCGCACAGATACGCAGTATTTT.

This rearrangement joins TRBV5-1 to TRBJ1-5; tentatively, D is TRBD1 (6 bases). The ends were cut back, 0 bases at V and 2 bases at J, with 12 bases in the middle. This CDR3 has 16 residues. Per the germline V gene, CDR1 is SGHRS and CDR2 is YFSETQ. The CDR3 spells CASSLGAGDGNQPQHF. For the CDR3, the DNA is TGCGCCAGCAGCTTGGGAGCAGGGGACGGCAATCAGCCCCAGCATTTT.

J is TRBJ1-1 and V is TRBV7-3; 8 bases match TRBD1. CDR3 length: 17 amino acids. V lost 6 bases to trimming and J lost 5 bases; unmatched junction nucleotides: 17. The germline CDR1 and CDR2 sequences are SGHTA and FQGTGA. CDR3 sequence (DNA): TGTGCCAGCAGGTCAAGACAGGGGCCTGGTGGGATGACTGAAGCTTTCTTT. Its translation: CASRSRQGPGGMTEAFF.